What follows are 27 T cell receptor beta chains derived from one specimen sequenced in a study of cytomegalovirus exposure and HLA in healthy donors. PCR involved 60 Vbeta and 13 Jbeta primers. Measured with immunoSEQ multiplex PCR; TCRdb has only the in-frame clones, and not every one. The sample lists some 120,000 clones, 75% to 90% occurring once. Sequenced material: PBMCs. Every receptor here comes from a man aged 25-40 years in good health and CMV-seronegative.

The chain combines TRBV5-1 with TRBJ1-1; D gene ambiguous. The CDR3 loop spans 12 amino acids. Trimming took 2 bases from V and 3 from J, leaving 5 bases between them. In germline, CDR1 is SGHRS, CDR2 YFSETQ. CDR3 DNA sequence: TGCGCCAGCAGCTTCGGGGACACTGAAGCTTTCTTT. Its translation is CASSFGDTEAFF. The full variable domain, its missing parts supplied by reference TRBV5-1 and TRBJ1-1, is KAGVTQTPRYLIKTRGQQVTLSCSPISGHRSVSWYQQTPGQGLQFLFEYFSETQRNKGNFPGRFSGRQFSNSRSEMNVSTLELGDSALYLCASSFGDTEAFFGQGTRLTVV.

The chain links TRBV5-1 to TRBJ2-3, with 8 nucleotides matching TRBD1. The germline CDR1 and CDR2 sequences are SGHRS and YFSETQ. The junction had 15 bases not matched to a gene; V was cut back by 0 bases and J by 6 bases. The CDR3 spans 18 residues. CDR3 sequence: CASSLAGQGLSPEDTQYF. The CDR3 DNA sequence: TGCGCCAGCAGCTTGGCCGGACAGGGACTCTCCCCCGAGGATACGCAGTATTTT.

V usage is TRBV5-8 and J usage is TRBJ2-3; 9 nucleotides line up with TRBD1. This CDR3 region has 13 residues. The V gene's germline CDR1 is SGHTS and CDR2 YDEGEE. V lost 4 bases and J lost 8; bases outside the gene matches: 5. The DNA of the CDR3 is TGTGCCAGCAGCCCGGACAGGGGTTTTACGCAGTATTTT. Its translation: CASSPDRGFTQYF. Full variable domain (outside the CDR3, taken from reference TRBV5-8 and TRBJ2-3): EAGVTQSPTHLIKTRGQQATLRCSPISGHTSVYWYQQALGLGLQFLLWYDEGEERNRGNFPPRFSGRQFPNYSSELNVNALELEDSALYLCASSPDRGFTQYFGPGTRLTVL.

Concerning this clone itself: A read error may produce the germline difference seen at one junction end. The rearrangement joins TRBV6-4 to TRBJ1-1, with D perhaps TRBD1 (5 bases). CDR3 length equals 16 residues. Germline CDR1 is MRHNA and CDR2 is SNTAGT. This chain's CDR3 is CAGSRGPQGMNTEAFF. The CDR3 coding sequence is TGTGCCGGCAGCCGAGGCCCCCAGGGCATGAACACTGAAGCTTTCTTT.

A few counts support this clone. Other DNA sequences of this sample code for an identical CDR3. This rearrangement joins TRBV7-9 to TRBJ2-7, with 7 bases identical to TRBD2. Germline-derived CDR1 and CDR2 are SEHNR and FQNEAQ (reference sequence). The ends lost 1 base at V and 2 bases at J; junction bases unmatched: 5. The CDR3 consists of 15 residues. The CDR3 sequence: CASSLGGRGAYEQYF. CDR3 bases: TGTGCCAGCAGCTTAGGCGGGAGAGGGGCCTACGAGCAGTACTTC.

This clone came up a few times. V is TRBV6-1 and J is TRBJ1-2; TRBD1 might be the D (5 bases). This CDR3 comprises 15 residues. The germline V gene has CDR1 MNHNS and CDR2 SASEGT. The V and J ends lost 2 bases and 2 bases respectively, with 12 bases between them. CDR3 DNA: TGTGCCAGCAGTGAATTTGTCAGGGTGAACTATGGCTACACCTTC. It encodes CASSEFVRVNYGYTF.

This clone has a handful of counts. V usage is TRBV29-1 and J usage is TRBJ1-1, with 10 bases fitting TRBD1. This CDR3 is 15 amino acids long. Germline V lookup: CDR1 SQVTM, CDR2 ANQGSEA. With 8 bases clipped from V and 0 bases from J, the junction kept 9 bases outside the gene matches. CDR3 sequence reads: CSSSGTGELNTEAFF. The CDR3 DNA sequence: TGCAGCTCATCGGGGACAGGGGAGCTGAACACTGAAGCTTTCTTT.

The gene calls are TRBV28 and TRBJ1-1; the D is unclear. V shed 4 bases and J shed 0 bases, with 12 bases lying between them. The CDR3 sequence is 15 residues long. Germline CDR1 and CDR2: MDHEN and SYDVKM. CDR3 DNA sequence: TGTGCCAGCAGTTCCCCCGGAGTTATGAACACTGAAGCTTTCTTT. As protein: CASSSPGVMNTEAFF.

V usage is TRBV4-3 and J usage is TRBJ1-2; D gene unclear. The CDR3 extends over 15 amino acids. Trimming removed 0 bases at V and 2 bases at J, with 10 bases between. Germline loops: CDR1 LGHNA, CDR2 YSLEER. The CDR3 is CASSQDSSRNYGYTF. The CDR3 coding sequence is TGCGCCAGCAGCCAAGATTCATCCAGAAACTATGGCTACACCTTC.

This chain links TRBV6-1 with TRBJ2-6; D is unclear. V was shortened by 7 bases and J by 4 bases, with 17 bases between the two germline ends. This CDR3 has 16 residues. Looked up from germline, CDR1 is MNHNS and CDR2 is SASEGT. CDR3 region: CASTETGIWGANVLTF. The DNA for the CDR3 is TGTGCCAGCACTGAGACTGGTATCTGGGGGGCCAACGTCCTGACTTTC.

This chain uses TRBV4-1 with TRBJ1-1, with unresolved D. This CDR3 is built from 15 residues. From germline, CDR1 is MGHRA and CDR2 YSYEKL. The V end lost 2 bases, the J end lost 4 bases, and 14 bases lay between the germline ends. The DNA of the CDR3 is TGCGCCAGCAGCCAAAGACAAGCGGTCCTCACTGAAGCTTTCTTT. Residues: CASSQRQAVLTEAFF.

The gene calls are TRBV7-2 and TRBJ2-7; TRBD2 agrees at 9 bases. CDR1 and CDR2 (germline): SGHTA, FQGNSA. The CDR3 consists of 15 residues. V lost 5 bases, J lost 6 bases, and 11 bases stayed unmatched. CDR3 in DNA: TGTGCCAGCAGCGCAGGTCCGGGACTAGCCACCGAGCAGTACTTC. Its protein product is CASSAGPGLATEQYF. Drawing the rest from reference TRBV7-2 and TRBJ2-7, the complete variable domain is GAGVSQSPSNKVTEKGKDVELRCDPISGHTALYWYRQSLGQGLEFLIYFQGNSAPDKSGLPSDRFSAERTGGSVSTLTIQRTQQEDSAVYLCASSAGPGLATEQYFGPGTRLTVT.

V gene TRBV28 combines with J gene TRBJ2-7, with D possibly being TRBD1 (6 bases). Germline V gene lookup returns CDR1 MDHEN and CDR2 SYDVKM. V dropped 1 base and J dropped 7 bases, with 8 bases sitting between them. This CDR3 has 12 amino acids. DNA of the CDR3: TGTGCCAGCAGTTTATTCGACAGGGAGCAGTACTTC. Protein: CASSLFDREQYF.

This clone has more than one count but fewer than ten. The chain joins TRBV29-1 to TRBJ2-3; 9 bases match TRBD1. Germline lookup yields CDR1 SQVTM and CDR2 ANQGSEA. The CDR3 sequence is 13 residues long. V trimming: 5 bases; J trimming: 1 base; junction bases outside the gene matches: 1. CDR3 DNA sequence: TGCAGCGTTAGACAGGGGGGCACAGATACGCAGTATTTT. Its protein product is CSVRQGGTDTQYF.

CDR3 coding DNA: TGTGCCAGCTCCGCTCGACTAGTGGATACGCAGTATTTT. Translated: CASSARLVDTQYF. The V call is TRBV27, the J call TRBJ2-3, with TRBD2 as a possible D gene (6 bases). Germline V lookup: CDR1 MNHEY, CDR2 SMNVEV (reference sequence). The CDR3 consists of 13 residues. The V end lost 8 bases, the J end lost 6 bases, and 15 bases lay between the germline ends.

The chain couples TRBV7-3 to TRBJ2-1, with TRBD1 matching over 10 bases. Per germline, CDR1 SGHTA and CDR2 FQGTGA. With V trimmed by 1 base and J by 7 bases, 1 base remained unmatched. The CDR3 loop spans 14 amino acids. The CDR3: CASSLMGQGNEQFF. Written as DNA, the CDR3 is TGTGCCAGCAGCTTAATGGGACAGGGGAATGAGCAGTTCTTC.

The V and J genes are TRBV2 and TRBJ2-3; TRBD2 might be the D (5 bases). CDR1 and CDR2 (germline): SNHLY, FYNNEI. The CDR3 extends over 21 amino acids. V lost 8 bases and J 0 bases, leaving 33 bases between the germline ends. Written as DNA, the CDR3 is TGTGCCAGCCAGATTAGCGTGTTTACAGATCCTTCCGATTCTAGCACAGATACGCAGTATTTT. Its protein product is CASQISVFTDPSDSSTDTQYF.

This sequence joins TRBV9 and TRBJ2-2; D is ambiguous. V lost 0 bases, J lost 8 bases, and 5 bases lay in between. CDR3 size: 12 residues. In germline, CDR1 is SGDLS, CDR2 YYNGEE. The CDR3 DNA sequence: TGTGCCAGCAGCGTAGTTTCTGGGGAGCTGTTTTTT. Amino acids: CASSVVSGELFF.

The chain employs TRBV29-1 and TRBJ2-2; D perhaps matches TRBD1 (5 bases). CDR3 length equals 13 residues. CDR1 is SQVTM and CDR2 is ANQGSEA in the germline V gene. Deletions cut 5 bases from V and 4 bases from J, with 11 bases between. CDR3 sequence (DNA): TGCAGCGTTAGCAGACAGACCACCGGGGAGCTGTTTTTT. Protein: CSVSRQTTGELFF.

The count of this clone is one. The rearrangement links TRBV6-1 to TRBJ1-2; 9 bases agree with TRBD1. CDR3 length: 14 amino acids. The germline V gene has CDR1 MNHNS and CDR2 SASEGT. Trimming took 6 bases from V and 7 from J; bases not matched to a gene: 9. Here the CDR3 reads CASRRTGQGGGYTF. Here the CDR3 DNA reads TGTGCCAGCAGAAGAACGGGACAGGGAGGTGGCTACACCTTC.

This sequence joins TRBV5-8 and TRBJ1-1; 8 bases line up with TRBD1. Germline V CDR1 and CDR2: SGHTS, YDEGEE. The CDR3 runs 16 residues. After removal of 0 bases from V and 0 bases from J, the junction contained 4 bases not matched to a gene. CDR3 bases: TGTGCCAGCAGCTTGGCCAGACAGGGGTTGAACACTGAAGCTTTCTTT. This translates into CASSLARQGLNTEAFF.

This clone was seen a single time. J is TRBJ2-3 and V is TRBV2, with no clear D. V gave up 5 bases and J gave up 6 bases, with 18 bases separating them. The CDR3 has 15 residues. The germline gives CDR1 SNHLY, CDR2 FYNNEI. CDR3 region: CASSPDSLLGDTQYF. CDR3 nucleotides: TGTGCCAGCAGTCCAGACTCCCTTCTCGGTGATACGCAGTATTTT.

Of note for this clone: The junction departs from germline at one end; a sequencing error may be responsible. This chain uses TRBV7-9 with TRBJ1-1; D call uncertain. Per the germline V gene, CDR1 is SEHNR and CDR2 is FQNEAQ (reference sequence). The CDR3 has 12 amino acids. This chain's CDR3 is CSSSLTGAEAFF. The CDR3 DNA reads TGTTCCAGCAGCTTAACCGGGGCTGAAGCTTTCTTT. Supplemented by reference TRBV7-9 and TRBJ1-1, the full variable domain reads DTGVSQNPRHKITKRGQNVTFRCDPISEHNRLYWYRQTLGQGPEFLTYFQNEAQLEKSRLLSDRFSAERPKGSFSTLEIQRTEQGDSAMYLCSSSLTGAEAFFGQGTRLTVV.

A single count supports this clone. The chain links TRBV14 to TRBJ2-3; D ambiguous. The ends were cut back, 4 bases at V and 5 bases at J, with 13 bases in the middle. This CDR3 has 14 amino acids. Germline V gives CDR1 SGHDN, CDR2 FVKESK. The CDR3 loop is CASSLSIPQDTQYF. The DNA of the CDR3 is TGTGCCAGCAGCCTCAGTATCCCCCAAGATACGCAGTATTTT.

This clone has just one count. The V and J genes are TRBV5-4 and TRBJ2-5; 11 nucleotides match TRBD2. This CDR3 has 17 residues. V gave up 5 bases and J gave up 1 base; unmatched junction bases: 10. The germline CDR1 and CDR2 sequences are SGHNT and YYREEE (reference sequence). The chain's CDR3 is CASRPVSSGRTQETQYF. The CDR3 DNA sequence: TGTGCCAGCAGACCCGTTTCTAGCGGGAGGACCCAAGAGACCCAGTACTTC.

This chain's CDR3 is CASSAAQGLGDIQYF. As DNA, the CDR3 is TGTGCCAGCAGCGCCGCACAGGGGCTAGGCGACATTCAGTACTTC. The J gene is TRBJ2-4, the V gene TRBV11-3, with TRBD1 matching 7 bases. The CDR3 has 15 residues. CDR1 SGHNT and CDR2 YENEEA come from the germline V gene. V lost 5 bases to trimming and J lost 8 bases; unmatched junction nucleotides: 12.

V and J are TRBV28 and TRBJ1-5, with 7 bases matching TRBD1. The junction had 9 bases not matched to a gene; V was cut back by 3 bases and J by 4 bases. The CDR3 runs 16 residues. Germline-derived CDR1 and CDR2 are MDHEN and SYDVKM. The CDR3 DNA reads TGTGCCAGCAGTTTCATAGGGGGCGCGGGTAATCAGCCCCAGCATTTT. Its protein product is CASSFIGGAGNQPQHF.